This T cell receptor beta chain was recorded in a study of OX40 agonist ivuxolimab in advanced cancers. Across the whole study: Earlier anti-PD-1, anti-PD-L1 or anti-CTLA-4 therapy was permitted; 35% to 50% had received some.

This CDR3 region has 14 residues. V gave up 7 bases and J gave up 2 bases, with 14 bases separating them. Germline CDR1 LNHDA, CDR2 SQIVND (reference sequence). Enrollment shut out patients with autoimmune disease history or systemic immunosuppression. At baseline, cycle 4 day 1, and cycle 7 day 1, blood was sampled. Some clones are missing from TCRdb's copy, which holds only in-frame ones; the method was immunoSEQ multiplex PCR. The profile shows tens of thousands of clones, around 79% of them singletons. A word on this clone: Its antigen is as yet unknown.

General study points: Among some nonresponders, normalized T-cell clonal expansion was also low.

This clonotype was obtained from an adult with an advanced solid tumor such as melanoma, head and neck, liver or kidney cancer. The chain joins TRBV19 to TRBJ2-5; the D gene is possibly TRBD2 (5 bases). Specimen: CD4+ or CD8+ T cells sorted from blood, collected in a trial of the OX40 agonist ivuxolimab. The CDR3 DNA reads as TGTGCCAGTAACGGCGGGCCGAGACAAGAGACCCAGTACTTC. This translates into CASNGGPRQETQYF.